These 6 T cell receptor beta chains originate from one sample sequenced in a study of graft-versus-host responses after intestinal transplantation. Their antigens remain unidentified. Assay used: immunoSEQ multiplex PCR; TCRdb lists only in-frame clones, some missing. Of some 88,000 clones listed, approximately 94% are singletons. The specimen was unstimulated CD8+ T cells sorted from spleen or lymph node cells, collected before intestinal transplant. Every receptor here comes from a human donor who received an intestinal transplant.

This chain joins TRBV4-1 and TRBJ1-2; 10 bases match TRBD1. The junction had 8 bases not matched to a gene; V was cut back by 6 bases and J by 10 bases. CDR3 length: 13 amino acids. CDR1 and CDR2 (germline): MGHRA, YSYEKL. The CDR3 DNA is TGCGCCAGCAGTGGACAGGGGGATCCCGACTACACCTTC. Encoded protein: CASSGQGDPDYTF.

The genes are TRBV6-5 and TRBJ1-1, with 8 bases that match TRBD1. CDR3 length equals 14 residues. J was trimmed by 5 bases and V by 8 bases; bases with no gene match: 10. Germline CDR1 MNHEY, CDR2 SVGAGI. The CDR3 DNA reads as TGTGCCAGCGCCCCCGGACAGGGTCGTACTGAAGCTTTCTTT. Its translation is CASAPGQGRTEAFF.

The CDR3 protein is CASSLDRDDEKLFF. In DNA form, the CDR3 reads TGTGCCAGCAGCTTAGACAGGGACGATGAAAAACTGTTTTTT. The rearrangement uses TRBV5-6 and TRBJ1-4; 7 positions agree with TRBD1. With 2 bases clipped from V and 6 bases from J, the junction kept 4 bases outside the gene matches. This CDR3 has 14 residues. Per the germline V gene, CDR1 is SGHDT and CDR2 is YYEEEE.

This chain connects TRBV30 to TRBJ2-5, with D maybe TRBD1 (6 bases). V lost 0 bases and J lost 1, with 6 bases in between. Germline V gene data show CDR1 as GTSNPN and CDR2 as SVGIG (reference sequence). This CDR3 has 13 amino acids. CDR3: CAWSVQGQETQYF. CDR3 DNA: TGTGCCTGGAGTGTACAGGGCCAAGAGACCCAGTACTTC.

The chain couples TRBV5-5 to TRBJ2-7, with TRBD1 matching over 7 bases. The ends lost 0 bases at V and 3 bases at J; junction bases unmatched: 6. This CDR3 spans 15 amino acids. Germline loops: CDR1 SGHKS, CDR2 YYEKEE (reference sequence). CDR3 amino acids: CASSLAGQAVYEQYF. The DNA for the CDR3 is TGTGCCAGCAGCTTGGCCGGACAGGCGGTCTACGAGCAGTACTTC. The variable domain in full, with the rest retrieved from reference TRBV5-5 and TRBJ2-7, is DAGVTQSPTHLIKTRGQQVTLRCSPISGHKSVSWYQQVLGQGPQFIFQYYEKEERGRGNFPDRFSARQFPNYSSELNVNALLLGDSALYLCASSLAGQAVYEQYFGPGTRLTVT.

This clone showed up just once. This rearrangement joins TRBV4-3 to TRBJ2-7; 7 bases fit TRBD1. The junction had 5 bases not matched to a gene; V was cut back by 1 base and J by 2 bases. CDR3 length: 15 residues. In germline, CDR1 is LGHNA, CDR2 YSLEER. CDR3: CASSQVKGTAYEQYF. The DNA of the CDR3 is TGCGCCAGCAGCCAAGTAAAAGGGACAGCCTACGAGCAGTACTTC.